This T cell receptor (beta chain) was obtained from a study of Ad26.COV2.S vaccination and SARS-CoV-2 variants. Study-wide results and caveats: It was reported that spike-specific CD8+ and CD4+ T cell responses were substantially broad after vaccination. Spike-specific TCR breadth was greater after Ad26.COV2.S than placebo.

CDR3 length: 14 amino acids. Per the germline V gene, CDR1 is LGHDT and CDR2 is YNNKEL (reference sequence). V shed 5 bases and J shed 2 bases, with 11 bases lying between them. Concerning this clone itself: Its specificity is unknown.

Treatment of the sample: some 20 received Ad26.COV2.S at low or high dose, single or two shots; roughly five received placebo; per-sample allocation not given. It was on day 63 after the first vaccine or placebo injection that samples were taken. The donor was a Boston adult aged 18-55 years. Expression of Wuhan-strain SARS-CoV-2 spike came from the Ad26 vector that formed the vaccine. Repertoires were generated with immunoSEQ multiplex PCR, while TCRdb's copy carries only in-frame clones and drops some. The sample has 300,000 to 400,000 clones, around nine tenths seen once. The clonotype originates from a person aged 18-65 years who received the Ad26.COV2.S COVID-19 vaccine or a placebo. The material was peripheral blood, obtained in a trial of Ad26.COV2.S vaccine versus placebo. J is TRBJ2-3 and V is TRBV3-1 (or the pseudogene TRBV3-2); D might be TRBD1 (5 bases). The CDR3 DNA follows: TGTGCCAGCAGCTCGGACACGTACACAGATACGCAGTATTTT. This sequence encodes CASSSDTYTDTQYF.